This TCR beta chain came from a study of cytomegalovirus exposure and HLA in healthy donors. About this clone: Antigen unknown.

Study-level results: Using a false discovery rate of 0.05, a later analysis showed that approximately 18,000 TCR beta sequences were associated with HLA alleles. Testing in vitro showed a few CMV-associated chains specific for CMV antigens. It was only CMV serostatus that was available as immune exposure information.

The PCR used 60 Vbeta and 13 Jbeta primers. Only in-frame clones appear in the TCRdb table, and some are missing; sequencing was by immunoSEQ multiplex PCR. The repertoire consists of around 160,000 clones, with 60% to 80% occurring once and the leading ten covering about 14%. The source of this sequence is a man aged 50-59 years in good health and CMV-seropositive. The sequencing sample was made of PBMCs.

CDR3 in DNA: TGTGCCAGCAGTGGCCCGGGACTAGGCCCCTACAATGAGCAGTTCTTC. Amino acid sequence: CASSGPGLGPYNEQFF. The V and J genes are TRBV6-1 and TRBJ2-1; 8 bases are shared with TRBD2. Per germline, CDR1 MNHNS and CDR2 SASEGT. The CDR3 has 16 residues. The V segment lost 4 bases and the J segment 2 bases; nucleotides outside the gene matches: 7.